The entry that follows covers one T cell receptor beta chain sequence. What it binds is unknown. The sample originates from a study of T cell responses to AZD1222 COVID-19 vaccine. General study results and limits: No repertoire was sampled before or during the peak T cell response, only after it. Donors were mostly white British, more females; clonal diversity possibly underestimated.

The CDR3 consists of 15 residues. V shed 3 bases and J shed 5 bases, with 15 bases lying between them. Germline CDR1 and CDR2: KGHSH and LQKENI. The repertoire was sequenced with immunoSEQ multiplex PCR; TCRdb's copy has only in-frame clones and lacks some. Seen here are more than 120,000 clones, about 93% observed once, and the top ten hold approximately 5%. This chain joins TRBV18 and TRBJ2-3; no definite D call. The sequences come from peripheral blood, collected on day 0 of AZD1222 vaccination. This clonotype was obtained from an adult in good health. The CDR3 sequence: CASSPTQAVIDTQYF. The CDR3 coding sequence is TGTGCCAGCTCACCTACGCAGGCGGTCATAGATACGCAGTATTTT.